Presented here are 22 T cell receptor beta chains from one specimen sequenced in a study of T cell repertoires in MIS-A myocarditis. Method: immunoSEQ multiplex PCR; TCRdb's copy keeps in-frame clones and lacks some. The table includes some 6,000 clones, about 83% detected once. Sequencing was done on a sample of interventricular septum heart tissue obtained at autopsy. Receptors originate from a man younger than 35 with fulminant myocarditis from multisystem inflammatory syndrome in adults (MIS-A) after COVID-19.

The chain combines TRBV27 with TRBJ2-1; the D gene is possibly TRBD2 (6 bases). Germline CDR1 and CDR2: MNHEY and SMNVEV (reference sequence). V was trimmed by 5 bases and J by 8 bases, leaving 13 bases between them. The CDR3 runs to 13 residues. CDR3 region: CASSRLGGDEQFF. For the CDR3, the DNA is TGTGCCAGCAGTCGGCTAGGAGGGGATGAGCAGTTCTTC.

The chain couples TRBV19 to TRBJ1-5; TRBD1 matches 8 bases. The germline gives CDR1 LNHDA, CDR2 SQIVND (reference sequence). V dropped 5 bases and J dropped 0; count of bases not matched to a gene: 3. The CDR3 extends over 15 amino acids. The CDR3 DNA is TGTGCCAGTAGTTGGGGACAGGCTAGCAATCAGCCCCAGCATTTT. The encoded protein is CASSWGQASNQPQHF.

The V and J genes are TRBV19 and TRBJ1-1; D gene uncertain. Trimming removed 6 bases at V and 0 bases at J, with 14 bases between. The CDR3 runs to 15 residues. CDR1 and CDR2 (germline): LNHDA, SQIVND (reference sequence). The CDR3 protein is CASRSGRMMNTEAFF. DNA for the CDR3: TGTGCCAGTAGATCCGGACGGATGATGAACACTGAAGCTTTCTTT.

The chain has TRBV27 and TRBJ1-6, with D possibly matching TRBD1 (5 bases). The CDR3 spans 17 residues. Germline CDR1 and CDR2: MNHEY and SMNVEV (reference sequence). Trimming removed 4 bases at V and 0 bases at J, with 13 bases between. Here the CDR3 DNA reads TGTGCCAGCAGTTCCGGGACCTTTTTCTCCTATAATTCACCCCTCCACTTT. Its translation: CASSSGTFFSYNSPLHF.

V and J are TRBV28 and TRBJ1-3; D possibly corresponds to TRBD1 (6 bases). Trimming cost V 8 bases and J 3 bases, with 14 bases left between them. The germline gives CDR1 MDHEN, CDR2 SYDVKM. The CDR3 contains 14 residues. The DNA for the CDR3 is TGTGCCAGCTCGCCACAGGGAGTTGGAAACACCATATATTTT. It encodes CASSPQGVGNTIYF.

This sequence joins TRBV7-8 and TRBJ1-2, with 7 bases identical to TRBD1. Germline assignment: CDR1 SGHVS and CDR2 FQNEAQ. V was clipped by 5 bases and J by 3 bases; unmatched bases: 3. This CDR3 is 13 amino acids long. This chain's CDR3 is CASSLTGDYGYTF. The CDR3 region has the DNA TGTGCCAGCAGCCTTACAGGGGACTATGGCTACACCTTC. Based on the CDR3 plus reference TRBV7-8 and TRBJ1-2, the full variable domain is GAGVSQSPRYKVAKRGQDVALRCDPISGHVSLFWYQQALGQGPEFLTYFQNEAQLDKSGLPSDRFFAERPEGSVSTLKIQRTQQEDSAVYLCASSLTGDYGYTFGSGTRLTVV.

The chain joins TRBV30 to TRBJ1-1, with D possibly matching TRBD1 (6 bases). Per germline, CDR1 GTSNPN and CDR2 SVGIG (reference sequence). Trimming took off 3 bases at V and 8 bases at J, with 13 bases between the two ends. The CDR3 covers 12 residues. CDR3 sequence: CAWRVRGTEAFF. The CDR3 DNA follows: TGTGCCTGGAGGGTCAGGGGAACAGAAGCTTTCTTT.

This clone was counted only a few times. The chain combines TRBV9 with TRBJ2-5; 9 nucleotides line up with TRBD1. CDR1 is SGDLS and CDR2 is YYNGEE in the germline V gene. The length of the CDR3 is 16 residues. After removal of 3 bases from V and 5 bases from J, the junction contained 11 bases not matched to a gene. The CDR3 sequence: CASSEGQGLSAETQYF. The CDR3 DNA sequence: TGTGCCAGCAGCGAGGGACAGGGATTGTCAGCGGAGACCCAGTACTTC.

This chain uses TRBV27 with TRBJ2-7, with 8 bases that match TRBD1. Germline lookup yields CDR1 MNHEY and CDR2 SMNVEV (reference sequence). The J segment lost 2 bases and the V segment lost 2 bases, leaving 5 bases of the junction unmatched. The CDR3 consists of 15 residues. The CDR3 here is CASSLLGQGAYEQYF. The CDR3 DNA reads TGTGCCAGCAGTTTACTCGGACAGGGAGCCTACGAGCAGTACTTC.

This rearrangement joins TRBV4-2 to TRBJ2-3; the D call may be TRBD1 or TRBD2 (6 bases each). The CDR3 contains 16 residues. CDR1 and CDR2 (germline): LGHNA, YNFKEQ. Trimming removed 3 bases from V and 2 bases from J, with 15 bases in between. The CDR3 here is CASSQSVGGSTDTQYF. DNA for the CDR3: TGTGCCAGCAGCCAGAGCGTCGGGGGCTCCACAGATACGCAGTATTTT.

The genes are TRBV7-9 and TRBJ1-1, with D hard to call. This CDR3 region has 12 residues. Looked up from germline, CDR1 is SEHNR and CDR2 is FQNEAQ (reference sequence). V lost 5 bases, J lost 6 bases, and 10 bases lay in between. CDR3 sequence: CASSHDEAEAFF. The CDR3 region has the DNA TGTGCCAGCAGCCACGACGAGGCTGAAGCTTTCTTT.

The V call is TRBV11-3, the J call TRBJ2-2; D gene uncertain. The germline V gene has CDR1 SGHNT and CDR2 YENEEA. The CDR3 is 14 residues long. V lost 5 bases and J lost 0, with 7 bases in between. As DNA, the CDR3 is TGTGCCAGCAGCCCTAGAACGAACACCGGGGAGCTGTTTTTT. Its translation: CASSPRTNTGELFF.

This chain joins TRBV27 and TRBJ2-3; D is perhaps TRBD2 (7 bases). The CDR3 contains 16 residues. The V and J ends lost 8 bases and 1 base respectively, with 19 bases between them. CDR1 and CDR2 from the germline V gene are MNHEY and SMNVEV (reference sequence). The CDR3 sequence: CASATWAGAGTDTQYF. Here the CDR3 DNA reads TGTGCCAGCGCGACTTGGGCGGGGGCCGGCACAGATACGCAGTATTTT.

The genes are TRBV6-5 and TRBJ2-5, with D possibly TRBD2 on 5 matching bases. This CDR3 contains 13 residues. CDR1 and CDR2 (germline): MNHEY, SVGAGI. Trimming left V 8 bases short and J 2 bases short, with 12 bases between. The CDR3 DNA reads as TGTGCCAGCCGGAGGTCACAACAAGAGACCCAGTACTTC. Translated, it gives CASRRSQQETQYF.

This sequence joins TRBV19 and TRBJ2-7, with 11 bases fitting TRBD2. The length of the CDR3 is 14 residues. The J segment lost 3 bases and the V segment lost 3 bases, leaving 1 base of the junction unmatched. Germline assignment: CDR1 LNHDA and CDR2 SQIVND (reference sequence). CDR3 nucleotides: TGTGCCAGTAGTATTACTAGCGGGGGCTACGAGCAGTACTTC. It encodes CASSITSGGYEQYF.

By share of the sample, this clone is medium-sized. The chain couples TRBV6-5 to TRBJ1-3, with TRBD1 as a possible D gene (5 bases). CDR1 and CDR2 from the germline V gene are MNHEY and SVGAGI. V lost 0 bases and J 2 bases, leaving 8 bases between the germline ends. The CDR3 spans 15 residues. CDR3 sequence (DNA): TGTGCCAGCAGTTACTCCGGGACGGCTGGAAACACCATATATTTT. Translation gives CASSYSGTAGNTIYF.

This clone was seen a handful of times. CDR3 DNA sequence: TGCGCCAGCAGCCGAGACCCTACAGGGGGCAACACTGAAGCTTTCTTT. It encodes CASSRDPTGGNTEAFF. The gene calls are TRBV4-1 and TRBJ1-1, with TRBD1 matching 9 bases. V was clipped by 4 bases and J by 2 bases; unmatched bases: 8. This CDR3 is built from 16 residues. Looked up from germline, CDR1 is MGHRA and CDR2 is YSYEKL.

This clone was seen only a few times. The V gene is TRBV30, the J gene TRBJ2-7, with D unresolved. V was shortened by 2 bases and J by 2 bases, with 7 bases between the two germline ends. The CDR3 is 12 residues long. Germline loops: CDR1 GTSNPN, CDR2 SVGIG (reference sequence). In DNA form, the CDR3 reads TGTGCCTGGAGTAGGGTTGCCTACGAGCAGTACTTC. It codes for CAWSRVAYEQYF.

This clone was observed once. V gene TRBV6-5 combines with J gene TRBJ2-7; 7 nucleotides match TRBD1. Trimming at V came to 6 bases and at J to 3 bases, leaving 5 bases not matched to a gene. Germline loops: CDR1 MNHEY, CDR2 SVGAGI. There are 13 residues in the CDR3. The CDR3 loop reads CASSLGQNYEQYF. The CDR3 nucleotides read TGTGCCAGCAGCCTGGGACAGAACTACGAGCAGTACTTC.

This chain connects TRBV7-2 to TRBJ2-3, with D maybe TRBD2 (5 bases). The V and J ends lost 3 bases and 2 bases respectively, with 21 bases between them. Germline V CDR1 and CDR2: SGHTA, FQGNSA. The CDR3 sequence is 18 residues long. CDR3 sequence: CASSFPSDLSGDTDTQYF. Here the CDR3 DNA reads TGTGCCAGCAGCTTTCCCAGTGACCTCAGCGGAGACACAGATACGCAGTATTTT.

The chain carries TRBV29-1 and TRBJ2-5; 7 bases are shared with TRBD1. The CDR3 runs to 13 residues. V gave up 5 bases and J gave up 5 bases; unmatched junction bases: 8. The V gene's germline CDR1 is SQVTM and CDR2 ANQGSEA. CDR3 loop: CSVPGQLMETQYF. The CDR3 DNA is TGCAGCGTTCCGGGACAGTTAATGGAGACCCAGTACTTC.

This clone was seen a single time. The chain uses TRBV10-1 and TRBJ2-1; no clear D. Trimming took off 0 bases at V and 3 bases at J, with 12 bases between the two ends. The CDR3 consists of 16 residues. Germline CDR1 and CDR2: WNHNN and SYGVQD (reference sequence). CDR3 sequence (DNA): TGCGCCAGCAGTGAGTCGGGAAAGGGCGACTACAATGAGCAGTTCTTC. This encodes CASSESGKGDYNEQFF.